This T cell receptor beta chain came from a study of blood T cell repertoires in COVID-19. Whole-study context: The United States, Italy and Spain provided the acute and convalescent COVID-19 samples. PBMCs, B-cell-depleted T cells, or T cells were the source of the cDNA or gDNA that made up the material.

The CDR3 consists of 14 residues. V was clipped by 4 bases and J by 8 bases; unmatched bases: 6. Germline-derived CDR1 and CDR2 are SGDLS and YYNGEE. In the source study's methods: Amplification of reference gene primers provided the estimated nucleated cell counts. Using immunoSEQ multiplex PCR, the repertoire was profiled, and TCRdb retains in-frame clones only, with some absent. The DNA gave D and trimming, while V, J and clone size come from that table. Of around 200,000 clones in the sample, roughly 80% were seen once. Source material: peripheral blood. The source is a man in his forties or fifties with active or convalescent COVID-19. This chain joins TRBV9 and TRBJ2-1, with 10 bases that match TRBD1. The CDR3 region is CASSTGTGVHEQFF. The CDR3 nucleotides read TGTGCCAGCAGCACCGGGACAGGGGTCCATGAGCAGTTCTTC.